Listed here are 24 T cell receptor beta chains from one sample, sequenced in a study. TCRdb called the 5' RACE reads again in MiXCR, with one record for every CDR3 protein. The table includes approximately 40,000 distinct CDR3 sequences, 30% detected once. What was sequenced was tumor-infiltrating memory CD4+ T cells sorted from the breast tumor. Specified subset: memory CD4+ T cells, CD4+CD45RO+CD25-. Receptors originate from a female donor with breast cancer.

There are a few counts of this clonotype. The chain employs TRBV20-1 and TRBJ1-1; D gene ambiguous. This CDR3 is 12 amino acids long. Germline CDR1 and CDR2: DFQATT and SNEGSKA (reference sequence). V was cut by 3 bases and J by 3 bases, with 8 bases left in between. The CDR3 is CSARNQDTEAFF. CDR3 DNA: TGCAGTGCTAGGAATCAAGACACTGAAGCTTTCTTT.

On this clonotype itself: Compared with germline, one end of the junction differs, possibly owing to a read error. J is TRBJ1-2 and V is TRBV4-3; a possible D gene is TRBD1 (5 bases). Germline V gives CDR1 LGHNA, CDR2 YSLEER. The CDR3 totals 16 residues. The CDR3 DNA reads as TGCGCCAGCAGCCAAGGAATTGGACGGGAGGGGCATGGCCACACCTTC. Its protein is CASSQGIGREGHGHTF.

This clonotype occurred a few times. V and J are TRBV27 and TRBJ1-5; 7 positions match TRBD1. Germline values: CDR1 MNHEY, CDR2 SMNVEV (reference sequence). J was trimmed by 2 bases and V by 11 bases; bases with no gene match: 3. The CDR3 runs 12 residues. CDR3: CAFGQGNQPQHF. Written as DNA, the CDR3 is TGTGCCTTCGGACAGGGCAATCAGCCCCAGCATTTT.

The rearrangement links TRBV20-1 to TRBJ2-3; TRBD1 might be the D (7 bases). From germline, CDR1 is DFQATT and CDR2 SNEGSKA (reference sequence). The CDR3 covers 14 residues. Trimming stripped 6 bases from V and 3 bases from J, with 16 bases between. As DNA, the CDR3 is TGCAGTGCCGACCAGGGGGGAGAGACAGATACGCAGTATTTT. This encodes CSADQGGETDTQYF.

This clonotype has just a few counts. The rearrangement joins TRBV24-1 to TRBJ1-5; 9 bases map to TRBD1. The V gene's germline CDR1 is KGHDR and CDR2 SFDVKD. The CDR3 consists of 17 residues. The J segment lost 1 base and the V segment lost 4 bases, leaving 7 bases of the junction unmatched. DNA for the CDR3: TGTGCCACCAGTGACCCTGGGACAGGGAAGAGCAATCAGCCCCAGCATTTT. Its translation: CATSDPGTGKSNQPQHF.

This clonotype came up a few times. The chain joins TRBV4-2 to TRBJ1-1, with D tentatively TRBD1 (6 bases). Germline lookup yields CDR1 LGHNA and CDR2 YNFKEQ. Trimming shortened V by 0 bases and J by 7 bases, and 12 bases separated the two germline ends. The CDR3 extends over 14 amino acids. Here the CDR3 reads CASSQEGRGNEAFF. The DNA of the CDR3 is TGTGCCAGCAGCCAAGAAGGCAGGGGTAATGAAGCTTTCTTT.

The rearrangement links TRBV4-1 to TRBJ2-7; TRBD1 matches 9 bases. CDR1 is MGHRA and CDR2 is YSYEKL in the germline V gene. This CDR3 is built from 16 residues. J gave up 4 bases and V 6 bases, and 13 bases lay outside the gene matches. CDR3 sequence: CASSLSPGQGGYEQYF. For the CDR3, the DNA is TGCGCCAGCAGTTTAAGTCCGGGACAGGGCGGATACGAGCAGTACTTC.

The chain employs TRBV4-3 and TRBJ1-5, with a weak D call TRBD1 (5 bases). V was clipped by 0 bases and J by 4 bases, with 7 bases between them. The CDR3 sequence is 14 residues long. Germline CDR1 is LGHNA and CDR2 is YSLEER. The CDR3 sequence is CASSQETDNQPQHF. The CDR3 DNA follows: TGCGCCAGCAGCCAAGAGACAGATAATCAGCCCCAGCATTTT.

Many counts were recorded for this clonotype. This chain joins TRBV20-1 and TRBJ2-7; 10 bases are shared with TRBD2. The CDR3 consists of 14 residues. The germline V gene has CDR1 DFQATT and CDR2 SNEGSKA (reference sequence). V dropped 5 bases and J dropped 6; count of bases not matched to a gene: 10. The CDR3 DNA follows: TGCAGTGCTGACAGAAGCGGGAGGGTAGGCGAGCAGTACTTC. Amino acid sequence: CSADRSGRVGEQYF.

The sample holds many counts of this clonotype. V is TRBV9 and J is TRBJ2-7, with D perhaps TRBD2 (6 bases). CDR1 is SGDLS and CDR2 is YYNGEE in the germline V gene. The CDR3 runs 14 residues. The V end was cut by 0 bases, the J end by 6 bases, with 13 bases between. The CDR3 is CASSVELAGVEQYF. CDR3 coding DNA: TGTGCCAGCAGCGTAGAACTAGCTGGAGTCGAGCAGTACTTC.

The chain employs TRBV6-5 and TRBJ2-3; D gene uncertain. Trimming pared 0 bases from V and 3 bases from J, leaving 4 bases between. CDR3 length equals 13 residues. The germline V gene has CDR1 MNHEY and CDR2 SVGAGI. CDR3 sequence: CASSYSLTDTQYF. The CDR3 DNA follows: TGTGCCAGCAGTTACTCGTTAACAGATACGCAGTATTTT.

This clonotype was seen a handful of times. The chain joins TRBV6-5 to TRBJ2-3, with TRBD1 matching 8 bases. Losses at the gene ends were 2 bases for V and 5 bases for J; bases not matched to a gene: 6. The CDR3 extends over 15 amino acids. Germline V gives CDR1 MNHEY, CDR2 SVGAGI. CDR3 coding DNA: TGTGCCAGCAGTTACACGACAGGGGCTCAAGATACGCAGTATTTT. Amino acids: CASSYTTGAQDTQYF.

The chain combines TRBV5-4 with TRBJ2-7; 7 nucleotides agree with TRBD1. The CDR3 extends over 18 amino acids. CDR1 is SGHNT and CDR2 is YYREEE in the germline V gene (reference sequence). V trimming: 3 bases; J trimming: 6 bases; junction bases outside the gene matches: 21. DNA for the CDR3: TGTGCCAGCAGCTCACCCCCGGGACAGCCCGGGTTTTTGGGCGAGCAGTACTTC. Its protein is CASSSPPGQPGFLGEQYF.

This clonotype has only a few counts. V usage is TRBV5-1 and J usage is TRBJ2-5; D unresolved. V was trimmed by 0 bases and J by 5 bases, leaving 11 bases between them. This CDR3 spans 14 amino acids. CDR1 is SGHRS and CDR2 is YFSETQ in the germline V gene. The CDR3 DNA follows: TGCGCCAGCAGCTTGGCCGACACCACCGAGACCCAGTACTTC. Residues: CASSLADTTETQYF. The variable domain in full, with the rest retrieved from reference TRBV5-1 and TRBJ2-5, is KAGVTQTPRYLIKTRGQQVTLSCSPISGHRSVSWYQQTPGQGLQFLFEYFSETQRNKGNFPGRFSGRQFSNSRSEMNVSTLELGDSALYLCASSLADTTETQYFGPGTRLLVL.

The V call is TRBV2, the J call TRBJ2-5; possibly TRBD1 for D (6 bases). Per germline, CDR1 SNHLY and CDR2 FYNNEI. Trimming took 8 bases from V and 2 from J, leaving 15 bases between them. The CDR3 runs 14 residues. The CDR3 spells CASGRGQIQETQYF. In nucleotides, the CDR3 is TGTGCCAGCGGGCGAGGACAGATTCAAGAGACCCAGTACTTC. Combining the CDR3 with reference TRBV2 and TRBJ2-5 gives the whole variable domain EPEVTQTPSHQVTQMGQEVILRCVPISNHLYFYWYRQILGQKVEFLVSFYNNEISEKSEIFDDQFSVERPDGSNFTLKIRSTKLEDSAMYFCASGRGQIQETQYFGPGTRLLVL.

This clonotype has a single count. The V call is TRBV20-1, the J call TRBJ2-7, with D tentatively TRBD2 (5 bases). This CDR3 has 12 residues. V lost 4 bases, J lost 2 bases, and 9 bases lay in between. CDR1 and CDR2 (germline): DFQATT, SNEGSKA (reference sequence). DNA for the CDR3: TGCAGTGCTACCGACGGGACCTACGAGCAGTACTTC. Translated: CSATDGTYEQYF.

The chain has TRBV18 and TRBJ2-2; 7 bases agree with TRBD2. Germline loops: CDR1 KGHSH, CDR2 LQKENI. The CDR3 is made up of 15 amino acids. Trimming at V came to 4 bases and at J to 3 bases, leaving 5 bases not matched to a gene. DNA of the CDR3: TGTGCCAGCTCACTTGACGGGAGGCACACCGGGGAGCTGTTTTTT. Protein: CASSLDGRHTGELFF.

This clonotype was seen a handful of times. The chain recombines TRBV20-1 with TRBJ2-5; D may be TRBD2 (5 bases). V was pared by 0 bases and J by 1 base, with 9 bases between. The V gene's germline CDR1 is DFQATT and CDR2 SNEGSKA (reference sequence). This CDR3 contains 14 residues. CDR3 protein: CSARDPGIQETQYF. For the CDR3, the DNA is TGCAGTGCTAGAGATCCGGGAATCCAAGAGACCCAGTACTTC.

This clonotype was detected a few times. This chain connects TRBV5-1 to TRBJ1-1, with D perhaps TRBD1 (6 bases). V was cut by 5 bases and J by 1 base, with 15 bases left in between. This CDR3 contains 15 residues. Germline V gives CDR1 SGHRS, CDR2 YFSETQ. The CDR3 region is CASRAATGRNTEAFF. The CDR3 DNA reads as TGCGCCAGCAGGGCAGCAACAGGGAGGAACACTGAAGCTTTCTTT.

In its sample, this clonotype was seen a few times. The chain uses TRBV5-1 and TRBJ2-3, with D perhaps matching TRBD1 (5 bases). The CDR3 extends over 13 amino acids. The germline CDR1 and CDR2 sequences are SGHRS and YFSETQ. V was clipped by 5 bases and J by 8 bases, with 15 bases between them. CDR3 amino acids: CASSALGQGTQYF. CDR3 sequence (DNA): TGCGCCAGCAGTGCTCTAGGTCAGGGTACGCAGTATTTT.

This clonotype was seen once. Germline is not matched at one junction end, which may reflect a read error. The chain carries TRBV4-2 and TRBJ2-2; 7 bases map to TRBD1. CDR3 length: 15 amino acids. Germline CDR1 LGHNA, CDR2 YNFKEQ. The CDR3 reads CASSEGTENTGEPFF. CDR3 nucleotides: TGTGCCAGCAGCGAGGGGACAGAAAACACCGGGGAGCCGTTTTTT.

This clonotype was picked up many times. V gene TRBV29-1 combines with J gene TRBJ2-6; 8 nucleotides align to TRBD1. The V gene end was trimmed by 1 base and the J gene end by 2 bases; junction bases not matched to a gene: 7. Germline lookup yields CDR1 SQVTM and CDR2 ANQGSEA. There are 17 residues in the CDR3. In DNA, the CDR3 is TGCAGCGTTGAAGTGACAGGGGCCTTAGCTGGGGCCAACGTCCTGACTTTC. As protein: CSVEVTGALAGANVLTF.

This clonotype was counted a few times. V usage is TRBV29-1 and J usage is TRBJ2-2; tentative D call: TRBD2 (5 bases). This CDR3 is 16 amino acids long. Germline values: CDR1 SQVTM, CDR2 ANQGSEA. The V end lost 1 base, the J end lost 3 bases, and 15 bases lay between the germline ends. The CDR3 bases are TGCAGCGTTGAAGGCCGAGAAAGCGGTCACACCGGGGAGCTGTTTTTT. Its translation is CSVEGRESGHTGELFF.

The V and J genes are TRBV5-1 and TRBJ2-7; 9 bases are a match to TRBD1. Germline values: CDR1 SGHRS, CDR2 YFSETQ. The CDR3 spans 14 residues. Unmatched junction bases numbered 5, after V lost 4 bases and J lost 3 bases. The CDR3 DNA reads as TGCGCCAGCAGCCAATCGACAGGGGGCTACGAGCAGTACTTC. Its protein is CASSQSTGGYEQYF.